These 15 T cell receptor beta chains originate from one sample sequenced in a study of T cell responses to AZD1222 COVID-19 vaccine. Generated by immunoSEQ multiplex PCR, the TCRdb table keeps only in-frame clones and is missing some. The table records roughly 120,000 clones, roughly 84% of them present only once. Specimen: peripheral blood, collected on day 0 of AZD1222 vaccination. These receptors came from an adult in good health.

The rearrangement uses TRBV7-9 and TRBJ2-1; D is undetermined. V lost 5 bases and J 7 bases, leaving 12 bases between the germline ends. CDR1 and CDR2 (germline): SEHNR, FQNEAQ (reference sequence). The CDR3 length is 13 residues. The CDR3 spells CASSLRGRNEQFF. The CDR3 DNA sequence: TGTGCCAGCAGCCTAAGAGGTAGGAATGAGCAGTTCTTC. Based on the CDR3 plus reference TRBV7-9 and TRBJ2-1, the full variable domain is DTGVSQNPRHKITKRGQNVTFRCDPISEHNRLYWYRQTLGQGPEFLTYFQNEAQLEKSRLLSDRFSAERPKGSFSTLEIQRTEQGDSAMYLCASSLRGRNEQFFGPGTRLTVL.

V gene TRBV11-2 combines with J gene TRBJ2-5; 16 bases agree with TRBD2. CDR1 is SGHAT and CDR2 is FQNNGV in the germline V gene. J lost 7 bases, V lost 1 base, and 3 bases had no gene match. This CDR3 contains 16 residues. CDR3 in amino acids: CASSLAGTSGGGTQYF. The CDR3 DNA is TGTGCCAGCAGCTTAGCCGGGACTAGCGGGGGGGGGACCCAGTACTTC. The whole variable domain, filled in from reference TRBV11-2 and TRBJ2-5, reads EAGVAQSPRYKIIEKRQSVAFWCNPISGHATLYWYQQILGQGPKLLIQFQNNGVVDDSQLPKDRFSAERLKGVDSTLKIQPAKLEDSAVYLCASSLAGTSGGGTQYFGPGTRLLVL.

The rearrangement links TRBV5-1 to TRBJ1-4, with D possibly being TRBD1 (5 bases). Germline V gene data show CDR1 as SGHRS and CDR2 as YFSETQ. Between the trimmed V and J ends, which lost 4 bases and 3 bases, there was a span of 13 bases. The CDR3 sequence is 15 residues long. In nucleotides, the CDR3 is TGCGCCAGCAGCCCTTGGGGGGACGCTAATGAAAAACTGTTTTTT. This translates into CASSPWGDANEKLFF.

The chain employs TRBV4-2 and TRBJ1-1, with 8 bases aligning to TRBD1. The CDR3 extends over 15 amino acids. From germline, CDR1 is LGHNA and CDR2 YNFKEQ. The V gene end was trimmed by 4 bases and the J gene end by 1 base; junction bases not matched to a gene: 5. For the CDR3, the DNA is TGTGCCAGCAGCCGGACAGGGCTTCCGAACACTGAAGCTTTCTTT. It translates to CASSRTGLPNTEAFF.

The V and J genes are TRBV7-8 and TRBJ1-5; D is uncertain. CDR1 and CDR2 (germline): SGHVS, FQNEAQ. V was cut by 5 bases and J by 3 bases, with 11 bases left in between. This CDR3 spans 14 amino acids. DNA of the CDR3: TGTGCCAGCAGCCGCCGACACGCCAATCAGCCCCAGCATTTT. Protein: CASSRRHANQPQHF.

J is TRBJ2-7 and V is TRBV5-6; TRBD2 is a possible D gene (5 bases). The CDR3 totals 14 residues. Germline-derived CDR1 and CDR2 are SGHDT and YYEEEE. The V end was cut by 4 bases, the J end by 1 base, with 12 bases between. The CDR3: CASSKSGVSYEQYF. Here the CDR3 DNA reads TGTGCCAGCAGCAAATCCGGGGTGTCCTACGAGCAGTACTTC.

As concerns this clone: The same CDR3 arises from other DNA sequences in this sample as well. The chain joins TRBV12-3 or TRBV12-4 to TRBJ2-7; D gene ambiguous. The CDR3 covers 12 residues. V lost 2 bases and J 1 base, leaving 3 bases between the germline ends. CDR3 sequence reads: CASSLFSYEQYF. The CDR3 bases are TGTGCCAGCAGTTTATTTTCCTACGAGCAGTACTTC.

The chain carries TRBV27 and TRBJ2-7; 9 nucleotides agree with TRBD1. Germline V CDR1 and CDR2: MNHEY, SMNVEV (reference sequence). V gave up 4 bases and J gave up 3 bases; unmatched junction bases: 4. The CDR3 loop spans 14 amino acids. CDR3 residues: CASSWTGEGYEQYF. DNA of the CDR3: TGTGCCAGCAGTTGGACAGGGGAGGGCTACGAGCAGTACTTC.

This sequence joins TRBV7-2 and TRBJ1-2, with D perhaps matching TRBD1 (5 bases). Trimming took off 5 bases at V and 5 bases at J, with 15 bases between the two ends. The CDR3 length is 14 residues. The germline gives CDR1 SGHTA, CDR2 FQGNSA. In nucleotides, the CDR3 is TGTGCCAGCAGCGGTCCGGGGGAGGTGTATGGCTACACCTTC. Translating gives CASSGPGEVYGYTF.

Only a few counts were recorded for this clone. The CDR3 bases are TGTGCCAGCAGCTTGGTGGGGATGAATTCACCCCTCCACTTT. The encoded protein is CASSLVGMNSPLHF. The chain has TRBV7-8 and TRBJ1-6; D gene unclear. The germline gives CDR1 SGHVS, CDR2 FQNEAQ. Trimming pared 3 bases from V and 7 bases from J, leaving 10 bases between. The CDR3 loop spans 14 amino acids.

The chain employs TRBV5-4 and TRBJ2-2; the D gene could be TRBD1 or TRBD2 (5 bases each). The germline V gene encodes CDR1 SGHNT and CDR2 YYREEE (reference sequence). There are 15 residues in the CDR3. Trimming took 0 bases from V and 4 from J, leaving 10 bases between them. CDR3 sequence: CASSLVGDVTGELFF. CDR3 nucleotides: TGTGCCAGCAGCTTGGTAGGGGACGTCACCGGGGAGCTGTTTTTT.

The gene calls are TRBV9 and TRBJ1-6; no clear D gene. The CDR3 contains 15 residues. V lost 1 base and J 0 bases, leaving 5 bases between the germline ends. Germline V gene lookup returns CDR1 SGDLS and CDR2 YYNGEE. CDR3 sequence (DNA): TGTGCCAGCAGCGTAAAGAGCTCCTATAATTCACCCCTCCACTTT. It encodes CASSVKSSYNSPLHF. The full variable domain, in which reference TRBV9 and TRBJ1-6 provide the parts outside the CDR3, is DSGVTQTPKHLITATGQRVTLRCSPRSGDLSVYWYQQSLDQGLQFLIQYYNGEERAKGNILERFSAQQFPDLHSELNLSSLELGDSALYFCASSVKSSYNSPLHFGNGTRLTVT.

The chain is built from TRBV4-2 and TRBJ2-7; D might be TRBD1 (5 bases). The CDR3 has 14 amino acids. Trimming stripped 3 bases from V and 4 bases from J, with 13 bases between. Germline lookup yields CDR1 LGHNA and CDR2 YNFKEQ. The CDR3 sequence: CASSHGQGAYEQYF. The CDR3 DNA is TGTGCCAGCAGCCATGGGCAGGGTGCTTACGAGCAGTACTTC.

This clone occurred once. J is TRBJ2-7 and V is TRBV19, with 7 positions matching TRBD1. V gave up 5 bases and J gave up 2 bases; unmatched junction bases: 12. The germline gives CDR1 LNHDA, CDR2 SQIVND (reference sequence). The CDR3 length is 16 residues. As DNA, the CDR3 is TGTGCCAGTAGTCAACTGCTACAGGGGCCTCCCTACGAGCAGTACTTC. It specifies CASSQLLQGPPYEQYF.

The chain couples TRBV5-4 to TRBJ2-2, with unresolved D. The CDR3 is made up of 16 amino acids. With 3 bases removed from V and 2 bases from J, the gap between germline ends came to 14 bases. Looked up from germline, CDR1 is SGHNT and CDR2 is YYREEE (reference sequence). The CDR3 DNA reads as TGTGCCAGCAGCTCGGACCCCGGACGAAACACCGGGGAGCTGTTTTTT. As protein: CASSSDPGRNTGELFF. Drawing the rest from reference TRBV5-4 and TRBJ2-2, the complete variable domain is ETGVTQSPTHLIKTRGQQVTLRCSSQSGHNTVSWYQQALGQGPQFIFQYYREEENGRGNFPPRFSGLQFPNYSSELNVNALELDDSALYLCASSSDPGRNTGELFFGEGSRLTVL.